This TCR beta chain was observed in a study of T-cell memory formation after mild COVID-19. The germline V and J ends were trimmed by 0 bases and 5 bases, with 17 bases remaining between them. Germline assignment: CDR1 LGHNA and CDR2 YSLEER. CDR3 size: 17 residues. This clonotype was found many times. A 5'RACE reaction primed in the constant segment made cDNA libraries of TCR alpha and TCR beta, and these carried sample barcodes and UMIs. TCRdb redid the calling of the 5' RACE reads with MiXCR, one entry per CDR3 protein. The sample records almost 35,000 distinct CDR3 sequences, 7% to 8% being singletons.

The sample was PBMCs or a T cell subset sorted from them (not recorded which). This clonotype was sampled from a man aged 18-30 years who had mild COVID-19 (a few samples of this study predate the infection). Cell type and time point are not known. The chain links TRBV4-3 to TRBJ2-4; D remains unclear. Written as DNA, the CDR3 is TGCGCCAGCAGCCAAGATTTGGGTTCGCCTGCGCAAAACATTCAGTACTTC. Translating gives CASSQDLGSPAQNIQYF.